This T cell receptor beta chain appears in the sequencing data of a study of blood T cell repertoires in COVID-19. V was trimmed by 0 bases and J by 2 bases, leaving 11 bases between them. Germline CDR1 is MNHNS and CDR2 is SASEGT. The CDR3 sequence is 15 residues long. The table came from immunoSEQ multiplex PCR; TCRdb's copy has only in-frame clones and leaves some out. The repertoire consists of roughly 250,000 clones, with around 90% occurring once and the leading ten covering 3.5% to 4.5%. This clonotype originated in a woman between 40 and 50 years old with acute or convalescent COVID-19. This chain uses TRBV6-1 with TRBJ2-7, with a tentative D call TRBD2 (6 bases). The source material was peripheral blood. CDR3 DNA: TGTGCCAGCAGTGAAGCTTGGGGGGAAACCTACGAGCAGTACGTC. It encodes CASSEAWGETYEQYV.